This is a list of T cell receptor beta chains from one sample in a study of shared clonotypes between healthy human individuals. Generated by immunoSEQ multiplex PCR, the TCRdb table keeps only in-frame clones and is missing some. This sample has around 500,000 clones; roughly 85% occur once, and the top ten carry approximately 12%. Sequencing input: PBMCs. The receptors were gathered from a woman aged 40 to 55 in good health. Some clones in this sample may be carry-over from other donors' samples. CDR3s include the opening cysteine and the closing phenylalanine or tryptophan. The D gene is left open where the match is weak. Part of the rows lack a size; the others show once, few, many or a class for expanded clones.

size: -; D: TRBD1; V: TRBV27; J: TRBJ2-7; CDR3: CASSSDRGGYEQYF; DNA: TGTGCCAGCAGTTCCGACAGGGGTGGGTACGAGCAGTACTTC
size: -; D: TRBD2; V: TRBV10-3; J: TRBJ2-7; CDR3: CAISALGGYEQYF; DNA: TGTGCCATCAGTGCTCTGGGAGGGTACGAGCAGTACTTC
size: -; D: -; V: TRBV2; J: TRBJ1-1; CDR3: CASRPLAGEGTEAFF; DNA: TGTGCCAGCAGACCCCTGGCGGGGGAGGGCACTGAAGCTTTCTTT
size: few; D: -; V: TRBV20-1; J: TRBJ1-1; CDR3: CSASPGTWAFF; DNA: TGCAGTGCTAGTCCCGGGACATGGGCTTTCTTT
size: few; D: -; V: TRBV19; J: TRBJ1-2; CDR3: CASSIDGQRYGYTF; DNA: TGTGCCAGTAGTATAGATGGGCAGAGATATGGCTACACCTTC
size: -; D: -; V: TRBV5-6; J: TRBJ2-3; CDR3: CASSWGLPQNTQYF; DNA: TGTGCCAGCAGCTGGGGACTTCCCCAGAATACGCAGTATTTT
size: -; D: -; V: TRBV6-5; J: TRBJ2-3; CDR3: CASRSQGSTDTQYF; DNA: TGTGCCAGCAGAAGTCAGGGGAGCACAGATACGCAGTATTTT
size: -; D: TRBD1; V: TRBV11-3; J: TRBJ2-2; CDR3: CASSLEGGGTGELFF; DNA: TGTGCCAGCAGCTTAGAAGGGGGCGGCACCGGGGAGCTGTTTTTT
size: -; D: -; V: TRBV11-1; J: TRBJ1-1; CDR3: CASSYSGRENTEAFF; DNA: TGTGCCAGCAGCTACTCTGGACGGGAGAACACTGAAGCTTTCTTT
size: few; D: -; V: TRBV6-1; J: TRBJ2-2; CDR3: CASSGIQVTGELFF; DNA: TGTGCCAGCAGTGGCATACAGGTCACCGGGGAGCTGTTTTTT
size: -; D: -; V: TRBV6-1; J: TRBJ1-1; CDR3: CATNGGLLNTEAFF; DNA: TGTGCCACGAATGGGGGACTCCTGAACACTGAAGCTTTCTTT
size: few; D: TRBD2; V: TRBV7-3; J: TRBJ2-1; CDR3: CASSPRTSGAYNEQFF; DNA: TGTGCCAGCAGCCCGCGGACTAGCGGGGCCTACAATGAGCAGTTCTTC
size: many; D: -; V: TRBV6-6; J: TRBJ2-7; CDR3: CASSRTAYEQYF; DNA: TGTGCCAGCAGTAGGACAGCCTACGAGCAGTACTTC
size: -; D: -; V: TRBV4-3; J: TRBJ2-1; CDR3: CASSQDFGDQADNEQFF; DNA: TGCGCCAGCAGCCAAGATTTTGGGGACCAAGCGGACAATGAGCAGTTCTTC
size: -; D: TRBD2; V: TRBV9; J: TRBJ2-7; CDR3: CASSGPSGRSDEQYF; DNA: TGTGCCAGCAGCGGGCCTAGCGGGAGGTCGGACGAGCAGTACTTC